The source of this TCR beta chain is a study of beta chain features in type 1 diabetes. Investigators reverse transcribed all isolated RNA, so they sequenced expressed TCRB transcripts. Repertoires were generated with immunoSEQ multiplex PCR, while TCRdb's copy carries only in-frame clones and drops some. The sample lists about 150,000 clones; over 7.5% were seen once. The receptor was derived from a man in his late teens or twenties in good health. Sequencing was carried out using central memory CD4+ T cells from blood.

The CDR3 coding sequence is TGTGCCAGCAGTCGCCAAGCGGGTAGCTCCTACAATGAGCAGTTCTTC. This sequence encodes CASSRQAGSSYNEQFF. V is TRBV7-2 and J is TRBJ2-1, with D possibly TRBD2 on 6 matching bases. The V and J ends lost 6 bases and 0 bases respectively, with 15 bases between them. Germline loops: CDR1 SGHTA, CDR2 FQGNSA. The length of the CDR3 is 16 residues.